These 29 T cell receptor beta chains came from one sample sequenced in a study of blood T cell repertoires in COVID-19. Method: immunoSEQ multiplex PCR; TCRdb's copy keeps in-frame clones and lacks some. In the table there are a few hundred thousand clones, around 91% of which are singletons. The source material was PBMCs or T cells enriched from blood (not recorded which). Receptor source: a woman aged 40 to 49 who had recovered from COVID-19.

The chain recombines TRBV15 with TRBJ2-7; D gene ambiguous. This CDR3 region has 13 residues. The V end lost 1 base, the J end lost 6 bases, and 10 bases lay between the germline ends. From germline, CDR1 is LNHNV and CDR2 YYDKDF (reference sequence). This chain's CDR3 is CATSRGPTVEQYF. CDR3 in DNA: TGTGCCACCAGCAGAGGTCCTACTGTCGAGCAGTACTTC.

This sequence joins TRBV19 and TRBJ1-5; D perhaps matches TRBD1 (6 bases). V lost 7 bases and J lost 5, with 27 bases in between. The CDR3 is 18 amino acids. CDR1 LNHDA and CDR2 SQIVND come from the germline V gene (reference sequence). The CDR3 loop is CASTPLTGPLSLDQPQHF. The CDR3 DNA is TGTGCCAGTACACCCCTGACAGGCCCCCTTTCCTTAGATCAGCCCCAGCATTTT.

J is TRBJ1-5 and V is TRBV18, with D perhaps matching TRBD1 (5 bases). V was cut by 3 bases and J by 2 bases, with 11 bases left in between. The CDR3 covers 15 residues. Germline loops: CDR1 KGHSH, CDR2 LQKENI. In nucleotides, the CDR3 is TGTGCCAGCTCACCCGGGACTCCCGGCAATCAGCCCCAGCATTTT. It is translated as CASSPGTPGNQPQHF.

The chain links TRBV9 to TRBJ2-1; 7 bases agree with TRBD2. CDR1 and CDR2 (germline): SGDLS, YYNGEE. The CDR3 runs 15 residues. J lost 0 bases, V lost 6 bases, and 6 bases had no gene match. The CDR3 bases are TGTGCCAGCACCCGGGGAGGGAGCTCCTACAATGAGCAGTTCTTC. It encodes CASTRGGSSYNEQFF.

This chain uses TRBV28 with TRBJ2-1, with unresolved D. The ends were cut back, 3 bases at V and 0 bases at J, with 6 bases in the middle. The germline CDR1 and CDR2 sequences are MDHEN and SYDVKM. The CDR3 covers 14 residues. The CDR3 sequence is CASSLGSSYNEQFF. In DNA, the CDR3 is TGTGCCAGCAGTTTGGGCAGCTCCTACAATGAGCAGTTCTTC.

This clone appeared a few times. The genes are TRBV27 and TRBJ1-1, with 7 bases fitting TRBD1. The CDR3 totals 15 residues. The ends lost 4 bases at V and 4 bases at J; junction bases unmatched: 9. Germline V gene data show CDR1 as MNHEY and CDR2 as SMNVEV (reference sequence). DNA for the CDR3: TGTGCCAGCAGTTCGCTCCGGACAGGACGCACTGAAGCTTTCTTT. It encodes CASSSLRTGRTEAFF.

This clone was seen only once. The chain uses TRBV10-3 and TRBJ2-1; no clear D. The CDR3 covers 14 residues. Germline V gene sequence: CDR1 ENHRY, CDR2 SYGVKD. V lost 4 bases to trimming and J lost 0 bases, with 7 bases between them. CDR3 in DNA: TGTGCCATCAGTGTGGCCCTCTCCTACAATGAGCAGTTCTTC. Protein: CAISVALSYNEQFF.

The chain combines TRBV19 with TRBJ1-2; 12 bases match TRBD1. The CDR3 loop spans 14 amino acids. Per the germline V gene, CDR1 is LNHDA and CDR2 is SQIVND (reference sequence). The V and J ends lost 7 bases and 4 bases, in that order; junction bases with no gene match: 4. In nucleotides, the CDR3 is TGTGCCAGTAACCCGGGACAGGGGGCCTATGGCTACACCTTC. Its protein product is CASNPGQGAYGYTF.

The DNA for the CDR3 is TGTGCCAGCAGCCAAGACAGCGGGGGCTCGGGAGAGACCCAGTACTTC. As protein: CASSQDSGGSGETQYF. The chain recombines TRBV3-1 (or the pseudogene TRBV3-2) with TRBJ2-5; 8 bases fit TRBD2. Germline V gene sequence: CDR1 LGHDT, CDR2 YNNKEL (reference sequence). The CDR3 loop spans 16 amino acids. Germline trimming cut 0 bases from V and 4 bases from J; bases unmatched to any gene: 7.

The rearrangement joins TRBV7-9 to TRBJ2-4, with D possibly TRBD1 on 6 matching bases. The CDR3 covers 15 residues. CDR1 and CDR2 (germline): SEHNR, FQNEAQ (reference sequence). Between the trimmed V and J ends, which lost 5 bases and 4 bases, there was a span of 15 bases. CDR3 coding DNA: TGTGCCAGCAGCCCATTTGACAGGCAGAAAAACATTCAGTACTTC. This translates into CASSPFDRQKNIQYF. Combining the CDR3 with reference TRBV7-9 and TRBJ2-4 gives the whole variable domain DTGVSQNPRHKITKRGQNVTFRCDPISEHNRLYWYRQTLGQGPEFLTYFQNEAQLEKSRLLSDRFSAERPKGSFSTLEIQRTEQGDSAMYLCASSPFDRQKNIQYFGAGTRLSVL.

V and J are TRBV7-2 and TRBJ2-4; 7 bases agree with TRBD2. The germline CDR1 and CDR2 sequences are SGHTA and FQGNSA. The ends lost 0 bases at V and 0 bases at J; junction bases unmatched: 5. The CDR3 spans 17 residues. The CDR3 bases are TGTGCCAGCAGCTTAGCCCCTAGCGGCGTAGCCAAAAACATTCAGTACTTC. Protein: CASSLAPSGVAKNIQYF.

The CDR3 is CATSDGTGHSGNTIYF. The CDR3 nucleotides are TGTGCCACCAGTGATGGGACAGGTCACTCTGGAAACACCATATATTTT. The rearrangement joins TRBV24-1 to TRBJ1-3; 8 bases match TRBD1. Germline V gene data show CDR1 as KGHDR and CDR2 as SFDVKD. The CDR3 runs to 16 residues. J was trimmed by 0 bases and V by 3 bases; bases with no gene match: 3.

The chain is built from TRBV3-1 (or the pseudogene TRBV3-2) and TRBJ2-5, with TRBD2 matching over 7 bases. Per the germline V gene, CDR1 is LGHDT and CDR2 is YNNKEL (reference sequence). The CDR3 is 15 residues long. V gave up 0 bases and J gave up 5 bases; unmatched junction bases: 6. CDR3 sequence: CASSQDLAGVETQYF. CDR3 coding DNA: TGTGCCAGCAGCCAAGATTTGGCGGGAGTGGAGACCCAGTACTTC.

Only one count was recorded for this clone. V gene TRBV27 combines with J gene TRBJ2-1, with 8 nucleotides matching TRBD2. V lost 5 bases, J lost 9 bases, and 6 bases stayed unmatched. Germline assignment: CDR1 MNHEY and CDR2 SMNVEV (reference sequence). This CDR3 contains 13 residues. As DNA, the CDR3 is TGTGCCAGCAGTCCCGACCGGGGGGGTGAGCAGTTCTTC. This gives the protein CASSPDRGGEQFF.

Here the CDR3 DNA reads TGTGCCAGCAGCTTAGCGGTTGCCGCGGTGGTCGAGACCCAGTACTTC. This gives the protein CASSLAVAAVVETQYF. V and J are TRBV11-3 and TRBJ2-5; D unresolved. The V and J ends lost 1 base and 5 bases respectively, with 17 bases between them. This CDR3 spans 16 amino acids. Germline V gene data show CDR1 as SGHNT and CDR2 as YENEEA. The complete variable domain, with remaining parts taken from reference TRBV11-3 and TRBJ2-5, reads EAGVVQSPRYKIIEKKQPVAFWCNPISGHNTLYWYLQNLGQGPELLIRYENEEAVDDSQLPKDRFSAERLKGVDSTLKIQPAELGDSAVYLCASSLAVAAVVETQYFGPGTRLLVL.

This rearrangement joins TRBV5-1 to TRBJ1-6; 8 positions agree with TRBD1. This CDR3 has 15 residues. The V gene end was trimmed by 1 base and the J gene end by 8 bases; junction bases not matched to a gene: 5. Germline lookup yields CDR1 SGHRS and CDR2 YFSETQ. The CDR3 nucleotides are TGCGCCAGCAGCTTGCCTACAGGGGGTGATTCACCCCTCCACTTT. This gives the protein CASSLPTGGDSPLHF.

V is TRBV28 and J is TRBJ1-3, with 8 positions matching TRBD1. Germline CDR1 reads MDHEN; CDR2 reads SYDVKM. The CDR3 contains 15 residues. The ends lost 2 bases at V and 4 bases at J; junction bases unmatched: 4. The DNA of the CDR3 is TGTGCCAGCAGTTTAGCAGGGGGCGCCGGAAACACCATATATTTT. Residues: CASSLAGGAGNTIYF.

The chain is built from TRBV7-8 and TRBJ2-7; D gene uncertain. The germline V and J ends were trimmed by 5 bases and 0 bases, with 11 bases remaining between them. The CDR3 has 14 residues. Germline V CDR1 and CDR2: SGHVS, FQNEAQ. CDR3 in amino acids: CASSRDANSYEQYF. The CDR3 region has the DNA TGTGCCAGCAGCCGAGACGCTAACTCCTACGAGCAGTACTTC.

This clone was observed a few times. V gene TRBV4-2 combines with J gene TRBJ2-3, with 9 bases lining up with TRBD2. This CDR3 comprises 16 residues. Germline lookup yields CDR1 LGHNA and CDR2 YNFKEQ. After removal of 2 bases from V and 0 bases from J, the junction contained 3 bases not matched to a gene. In nucleotides, the CDR3 is TGTGCCAGCAGCCAAAAGACTAGCGGAAGCACAGATACGCAGTATTTT. Its protein product is CASSQKTSGSTDTQYF.

The V gene is TRBV29-1, the J gene TRBJ2-1; 7 nucleotides align to TRBD1. V shed 1 base and J 8 bases; nucleotides not matched to a gene: 5. Germline CDR1 and CDR2: SQVTM and ANQGSEA. CDR3 length: 13 residues. CDR3 loop: CSVEVDRYDEQFF. CDR3 bases: TGCAGCGTTGAAGTGGACAGGTACGATGAGCAGTTCTTC.

J is TRBJ1-2 and V is TRBV28, with no clear D. CDR1 is MDHEN and CDR2 is SYDVKM in the germline V gene. This CDR3 is built from 15 residues. V lost 1 base, J lost 0 bases, and 9 bases lay in between. The CDR3 protein is CASSLLADSNYGYTF. The CDR3 DNA follows: TGTGCCAGCAGTTTATTGGCCGATTCTAACTATGGCTACACCTTC.

The chain employs TRBV18 and TRBJ2-5; 9 nucleotides agree with TRBD2. Germline V gene sequence: CDR1 KGHSH, CDR2 LQKENI. J was trimmed by 3 bases and V by 3 bases; bases with no gene match: 11. This CDR3 region has 17 residues. CDR3 bases: TGTGCCAGCTCACCTTCCCTGCTAGCGGGAAGTGAAGAGACCCAGTACTTC. This codes for CASSPSLLAGSEETQYF.

The chain carries TRBV27 and TRBJ2-5; 9 nucleotides agree with TRBD2. The ends lost 7 bases at V and 4 bases at J; junction bases unmatched: 10. The CDR3 contains 15 residues. Germline V lookup: CDR1 MNHEY, CDR2 SMNVEV (reference sequence). For the CDR3, the DNA is TGTGCCAGCAACCCACTAGCGGGCGTTCTAGAGACCCAGTACTTC. Translated: CASNPLAGVLETQYF.

The gene calls are TRBV7-3 and TRBJ2-1; 10 positions match TRBD2. Germline V lookup: CDR1 SGHTA, CDR2 FQGTGA. The CDR3 has 15 residues. V shed 2 bases and J 6 bases; nucleotides not matched to a gene: 4. The CDR3 spells CASSLLAGEGNEQFF. CDR3 nucleotide sequence: TGTGCCAGCAGCTTACTAGCGGGGGAGGGCAATGAGCAGTTCTTC.

The CDR3 DNA is TGTGCCAGCAGTTACGACAGGGTCGTGGTCACTGAAGCTTTCTTT. It is translated as CASSYDRVVVTEAFF. The chain employs TRBV6-2 or TRBV6-3 and TRBJ1-1; TRBD1 aligns across 7 bases. The ends lost 2 bases at V and 4 bases at J; junction bases unmatched: 7. Germline V gene lookup returns CDR1 MNHEY and CDR2 SVGEGT. This CDR3 has 15 amino acids.

This chain connects TRBV13 to TRBJ2-7; TRBD2 matches 11 bases. CDR3 size: 15 residues. The ends lost 1 base at V and 4 bases at J; junction bases unmatched: 3. Germline V gives CDR1 PRHDT, CDR2 FYEKMQ (reference sequence). The CDR3 DNA reads TGTGCCAGCAGCTTAGCTAGCGGGAGGAGTTACGAGCAGTACTTC. It translates to CASSLASGRSYEQYF.

The chain has TRBV7-2 and TRBJ2-5; TRBD2 matches 10 bases. There are 18 residues in the CDR3. The V gene's germline CDR1 is SGHTA and CDR2 FQGNSA. With V trimmed by 2 bases and J by 5 bases, 14 bases remained unmatched. The chain's CDR3 is CASSLIPGPAGGRETQYF. The CDR3 bases are TGTGCCAGCAGCTTAATCCCCGGCCCAGCGGGGGGGCGGGAGACCCAGTACTTC.

For this clone: The junction does not match germline at one end; this may be a read error. This chain uses TRBV7-7 with TRBJ2-5; the match to TRBD1 covers 11 bases. The CDR3 contains 15 residues. Germline V gene data show CDR1 as SSHAT and CDR2 as FNYEAQ (reference sequence). The CDR3 bases are TGTGCTAGCAGCTTGGGACAGGGGGGAAAAGAGACCCAGTACTTC. This encodes CASSLGQGGKETQYF.

This clone came up a few times. The chain joins TRBV19 to TRBJ1-1, with 9 bases fitting TRBD1. The CDR3 runs to 13 residues. J was trimmed by 5 bases and V by 6 bases; bases with no gene match: 4. Germline V gene sequence: CDR1 LNHDA, CDR2 SQIVND (reference sequence). The CDR3 region has the DNA TGTGCCAGTAGGGGACAGGGAGGGACTGAAGCTTTCTTT. Its translation is CASRGQGGTEAFF.